This entry describes one T cell receptor (beta chain). The sample comes from a study of patients and donors after allogeneic stem cell transplantation. CDR1 and CDR2 (germline): LGHNA, YSLEER. The CDR3 runs 16 residues. V shed 5 bases and J 5 bases; nucleotides not matched to a gene: 5. MiXCR, applied by TCRdb to the RT-PCR reads, yields one record per CDR3 protein. The data hold approximately 210,000 distinct CDR3 sequences, with more than 35% observed a single time. Material: blood, either unsorted or a sorted T cell fraction (not recorded which). The V and J genes are TRBV4-3 and TRBJ2-1, with 14 bases identical to TRBD2. This TCR was recovered from a human donor who was either an allogeneic HSCT recipient or a stem cell or donor lymphocyte infusion donor (not recorded which). It is not recorded whose cells these are; they may come from a transplant donor. The CDR3 loop is CASSTRLAGGDNEQFF. CDR3 bases: TGCGCCAGCAGCACCCGACTAGCGGGAGGGGACAATGAGCAGTTCTTC.